The clone carrying this T cell receptor beta chain has just a few counts. This record comes from a study of identical twins' blood T cells. The CDR3 is made up of 15 amino acids. The V end was cut by 4 bases, the J end by 1 base, with 14 bases between. In germline, CDR1 is SGDLS, CDR2 YYNGEE. TCRdb processed the 5' RACE reads anew with MiXCR; each CDR3 protein has one entry. The sample lists fewer than 450,000 distinct CDR3 sequences, more than 25% occurring once. Material: PBMCs. The rearrangement joins TRBV9 to TRBJ1-1; D not resolved. This sequence was found in a woman between 18 and 50 years old in good health. CDR3 amino acids: CASSPNGRQNTEAFF. CDR3 sequence (DNA): TGTGCCAGCAGCCCTAATGGCAGGCAGAACACTGAAGCTTTCTTT.